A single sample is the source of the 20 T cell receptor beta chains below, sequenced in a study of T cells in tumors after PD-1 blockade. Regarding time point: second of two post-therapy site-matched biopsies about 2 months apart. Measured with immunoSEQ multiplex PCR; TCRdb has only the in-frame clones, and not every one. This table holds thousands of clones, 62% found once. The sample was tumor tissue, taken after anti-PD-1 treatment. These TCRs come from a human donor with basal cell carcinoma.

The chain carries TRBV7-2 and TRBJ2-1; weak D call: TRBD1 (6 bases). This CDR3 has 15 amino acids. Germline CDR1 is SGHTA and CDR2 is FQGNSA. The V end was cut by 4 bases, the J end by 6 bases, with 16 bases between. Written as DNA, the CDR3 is TGTGCCAGCAGCTACCAGGGGAATTGGGGCAATGAGCAGTTCTTC. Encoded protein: CASSYQGNWGNEQFF.

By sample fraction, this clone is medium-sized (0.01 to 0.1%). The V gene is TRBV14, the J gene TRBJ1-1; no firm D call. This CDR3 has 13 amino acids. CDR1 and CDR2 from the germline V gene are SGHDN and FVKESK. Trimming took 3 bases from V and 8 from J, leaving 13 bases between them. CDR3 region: CASSQDTGSEAFF. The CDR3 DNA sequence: TGTGCCAGCAGCCAGGATACCGGGAGCGAAGCTTTCTTT.

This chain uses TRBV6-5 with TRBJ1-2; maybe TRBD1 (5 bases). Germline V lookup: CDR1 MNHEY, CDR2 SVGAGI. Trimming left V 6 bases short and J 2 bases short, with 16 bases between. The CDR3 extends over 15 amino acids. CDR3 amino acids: CASSLTLQGNYGYTF. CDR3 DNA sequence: TGTGCCAGCAGCTTAACCCTTCAGGGCAACTATGGCTACACCTTC.

The CDR3 reads CASSLGRAGNTIYF. For the CDR3, the DNA is TGTGCCAGCAGTTTAGGAAGGGCTGGAAACACCATATATTTT. The rearrangement links TRBV28 to TRBJ1-3; D not resolved. Trimming cost V 2 bases and J 2 bases, with 7 bases left between them. CDR1 and CDR2 from the germline V gene are MDHEN and SYDVKM. The CDR3 sequence is 14 residues long. The whole variable domain, filled in from reference TRBV28 and TRBJ1-3, reads DVKVTQSSRYLVKRTGEKVFLECVQDMDHENMFWYRQDPGLGLRLIYFSYDVKMKEKGDIPEGYSVSREKKERFSLILESASTNQTSMYLCASSLGRAGNTIYFGEGSWLTVV.

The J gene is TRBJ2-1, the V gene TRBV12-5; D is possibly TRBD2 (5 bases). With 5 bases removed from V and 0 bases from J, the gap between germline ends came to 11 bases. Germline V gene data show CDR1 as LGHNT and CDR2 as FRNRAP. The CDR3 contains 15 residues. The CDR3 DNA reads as TGTGCTAGTGGTATAGCGAGGACCTCCTACAATGAGCAGTTCTTC. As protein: CASGIARTSYNEQFF.

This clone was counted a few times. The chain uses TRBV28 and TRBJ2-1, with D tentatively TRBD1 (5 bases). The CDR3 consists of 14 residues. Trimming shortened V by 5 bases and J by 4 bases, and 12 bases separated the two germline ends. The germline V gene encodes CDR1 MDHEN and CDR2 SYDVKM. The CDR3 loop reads CASSGARAYNEQFF. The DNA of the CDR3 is TGTGCCAGCAGTGGGGCGCGAGCTTACAATGAGCAGTTCTTC. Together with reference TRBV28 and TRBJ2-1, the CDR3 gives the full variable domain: DVKVTQSSRYLVKRTGEKVFLECVQDMDHENMFWYRQDPGLGLRLIYFSYDVKMKEKGDIPEGYSVSREKKERFSLILESASTNQTSMYLCASSGARAYNEQFFGPGTRLTVL.

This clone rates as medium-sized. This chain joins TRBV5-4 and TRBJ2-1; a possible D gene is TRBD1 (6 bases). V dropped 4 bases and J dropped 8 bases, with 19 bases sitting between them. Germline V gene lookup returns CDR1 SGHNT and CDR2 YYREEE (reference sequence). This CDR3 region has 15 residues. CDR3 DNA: TGTGCCAGCAGCCAAAAATCAGGACAGAAGTATGAGCAGTTCTTC. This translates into CASSQKSGQKYEQFF.

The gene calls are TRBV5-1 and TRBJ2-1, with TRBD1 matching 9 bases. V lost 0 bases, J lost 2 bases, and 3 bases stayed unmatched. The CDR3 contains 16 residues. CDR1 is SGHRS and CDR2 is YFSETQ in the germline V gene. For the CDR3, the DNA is TGCGCCAGCAGCTTGGACAGGGGGCTTCCCTACAATGAGCAGTTCTTC. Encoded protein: CASSLDRGLPYNEQFF.

The DNA for the CDR3 is TGTGCCTGGAGCCACCCCACAGGGGGCTCTTGGCAGTGGTTGAATTCACCCCTCCACTTT. This sequence encodes CAWSHPTGGSWQWLNSPLHF. The V gene is TRBV30, the J gene TRBJ1-6; 9 nucleotides agree with TRBD1. The CDR3 length is 20 residues. Trimming at V came to 3 bases and at J to 7 bases, leaving 22 bases not matched to a gene. The germline V gene has CDR1 GTSNPN and CDR2 SVGIG (reference sequence).

CDR3 nucleotides: TGTGCCAGCAGCTGGGACAGGGGCAATGAGCAGTTCTTC. This codes for CASSWDRGNEQFF. The chain carries TRBV11-1 and TRBJ2-1, with TRBD1 matching over 10 bases. Unmatched junction bases numbered 0, after V lost 4 bases and J lost 6 bases. Germline values: CDR1 SGHAT, CDR2 FQDESV (reference sequence). The CDR3 spans 13 residues.

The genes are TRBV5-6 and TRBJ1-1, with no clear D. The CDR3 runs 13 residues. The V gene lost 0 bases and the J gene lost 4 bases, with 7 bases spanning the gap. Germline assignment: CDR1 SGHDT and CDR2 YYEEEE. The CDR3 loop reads CASSLGAGTEAFF. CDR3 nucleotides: TGTGCCAGCAGCTTGGGGGCCGGCACTGAAGCTTTCTTT. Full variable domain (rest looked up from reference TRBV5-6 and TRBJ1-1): DAGVTQSPTHLIKTRGQQVTLRCSPKSGHDTVSWYQQALGQGPQFIFQYYEEEERQRGNFPDRFSGHQFPNYSSELNVNALLLGDSALYLCASSLGAGTEAFFGQGTRLTVV.

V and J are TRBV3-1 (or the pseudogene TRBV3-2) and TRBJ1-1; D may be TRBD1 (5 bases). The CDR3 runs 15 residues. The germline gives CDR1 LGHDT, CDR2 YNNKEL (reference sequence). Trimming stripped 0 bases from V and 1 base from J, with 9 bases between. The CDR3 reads CASSQDPQANTEAFF. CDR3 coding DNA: TGTGCCAGCAGCCAAGATCCACAGGCGAACACTGAAGCTTTCTTT.

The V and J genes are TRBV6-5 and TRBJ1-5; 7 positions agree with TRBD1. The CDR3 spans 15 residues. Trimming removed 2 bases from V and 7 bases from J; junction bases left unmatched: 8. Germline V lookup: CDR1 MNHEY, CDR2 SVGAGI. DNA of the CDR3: TGTGCCAGCAGTTACCCGACAGGGTTTGGGCAGCCCCAGCATTTT. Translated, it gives CASSYPTGFGQPQHF.

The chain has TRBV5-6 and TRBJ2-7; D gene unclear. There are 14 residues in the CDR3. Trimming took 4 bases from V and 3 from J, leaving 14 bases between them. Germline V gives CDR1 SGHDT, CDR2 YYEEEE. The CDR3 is CASSQTDEFYEQYF. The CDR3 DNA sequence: TGTGCCAGCAGCCAAACAGATGAGTTCTACGAGCAGTACTTC.

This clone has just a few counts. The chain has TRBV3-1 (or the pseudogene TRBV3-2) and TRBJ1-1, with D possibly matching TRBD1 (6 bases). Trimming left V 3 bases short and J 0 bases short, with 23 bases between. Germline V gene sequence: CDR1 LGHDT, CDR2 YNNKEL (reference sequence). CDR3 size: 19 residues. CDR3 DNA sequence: TGTGCCAGCAGCCACTTCAAGGGGGGGCGTGGGGTCCTGAACACTGAAGCTTTCTTT. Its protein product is CASSHFKGGRGVLNTEAFF.

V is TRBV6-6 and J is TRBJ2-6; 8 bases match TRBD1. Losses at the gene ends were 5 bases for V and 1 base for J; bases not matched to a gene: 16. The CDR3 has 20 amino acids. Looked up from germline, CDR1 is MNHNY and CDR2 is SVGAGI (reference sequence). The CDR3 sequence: CASSHRGLGQVRSGANVLTF. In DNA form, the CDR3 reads TGTGCCAGCAGTCACCGGGGGCTGGGACAGGTTCGATCTGGGGCCAACGTCCTGACTTTC.

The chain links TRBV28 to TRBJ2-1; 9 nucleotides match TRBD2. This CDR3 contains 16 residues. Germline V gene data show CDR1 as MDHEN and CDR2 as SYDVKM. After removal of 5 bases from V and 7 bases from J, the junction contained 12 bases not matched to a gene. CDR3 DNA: TGTGCCAGCAGTCCACGCGGGGGGGCCCGTGGTAATGAGCAGTTCTTC. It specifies CASSPRGGARGNEQFF.

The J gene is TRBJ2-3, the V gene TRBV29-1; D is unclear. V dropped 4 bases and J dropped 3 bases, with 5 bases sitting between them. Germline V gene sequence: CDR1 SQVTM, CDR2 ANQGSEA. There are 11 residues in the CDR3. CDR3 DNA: TGCAGCGTTGGAGGAACAGATACGCAGTATTTT. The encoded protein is CSVGGTDTQYF.

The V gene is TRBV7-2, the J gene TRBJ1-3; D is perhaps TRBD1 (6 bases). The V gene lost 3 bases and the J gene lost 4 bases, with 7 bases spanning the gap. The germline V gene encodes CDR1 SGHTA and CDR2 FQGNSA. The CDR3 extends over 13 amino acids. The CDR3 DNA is TGTGCCAGCAGCTTCCAGGGGGGAAACACCATATATTTT. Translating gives CASSFQGGNTIYF.

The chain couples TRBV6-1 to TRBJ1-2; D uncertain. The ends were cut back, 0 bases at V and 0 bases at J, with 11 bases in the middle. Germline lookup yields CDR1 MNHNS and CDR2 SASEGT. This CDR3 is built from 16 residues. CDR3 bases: TGTGCCAGCAGTGAAGCGTTCTGGGAAGCTAACTATGGCTACACCTTC. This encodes CASSEAFWEANYGYTF.